Sequencing of this TCR beta chain was carried out in a study of PD-1 blockade in classical Hodgkin lymphoma. Every patient had relapsed following autologous stem cell transplantation, and cohorts differed in brentuximab vedotin exposure. Profiling relied on immunoSEQ multiplex PCR, and the TCRdb table lists in-frame clones only, not all of them. This sample has approximately 44,000 clones, with over 60% found just once. The specimen was peripheral blood mononuclear cells (PBMCs), collected at baseline. The sequence came from a human donor with classical Hodgkin lymphoma.

CDR3 loop: CASSLDPFNEKLFF. The CDR3 DNA is TGTGCCAGCAGCCTAGACCCTTTTAATGAAAAACTGTTTTTT. This chain joins TRBV7-9 and TRBJ1-4; D gene ambiguous. V lost 5 bases to trimming and J lost 4 bases, with 11 bases between them. The CDR3 is made up of 14 amino acids. Germline-derived CDR1 and CDR2 are SEHNR and FQNEAQ (reference sequence).